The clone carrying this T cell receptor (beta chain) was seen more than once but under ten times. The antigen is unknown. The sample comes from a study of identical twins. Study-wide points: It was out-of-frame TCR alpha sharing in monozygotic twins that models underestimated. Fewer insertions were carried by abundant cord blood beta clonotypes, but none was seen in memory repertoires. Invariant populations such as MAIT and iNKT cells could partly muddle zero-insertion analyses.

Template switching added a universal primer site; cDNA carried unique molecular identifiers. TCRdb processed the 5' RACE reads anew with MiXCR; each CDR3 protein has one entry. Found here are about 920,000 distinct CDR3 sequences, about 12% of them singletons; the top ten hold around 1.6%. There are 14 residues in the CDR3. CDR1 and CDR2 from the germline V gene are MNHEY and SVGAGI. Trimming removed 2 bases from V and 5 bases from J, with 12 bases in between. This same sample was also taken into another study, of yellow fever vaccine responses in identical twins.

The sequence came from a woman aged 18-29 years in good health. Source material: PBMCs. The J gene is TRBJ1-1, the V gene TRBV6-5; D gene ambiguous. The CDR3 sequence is CASSYRGTGTEAFF. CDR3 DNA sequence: TGTGCCAGCAGTTACCGGGGTACGGGTACTGAAGCTTTCTTT.